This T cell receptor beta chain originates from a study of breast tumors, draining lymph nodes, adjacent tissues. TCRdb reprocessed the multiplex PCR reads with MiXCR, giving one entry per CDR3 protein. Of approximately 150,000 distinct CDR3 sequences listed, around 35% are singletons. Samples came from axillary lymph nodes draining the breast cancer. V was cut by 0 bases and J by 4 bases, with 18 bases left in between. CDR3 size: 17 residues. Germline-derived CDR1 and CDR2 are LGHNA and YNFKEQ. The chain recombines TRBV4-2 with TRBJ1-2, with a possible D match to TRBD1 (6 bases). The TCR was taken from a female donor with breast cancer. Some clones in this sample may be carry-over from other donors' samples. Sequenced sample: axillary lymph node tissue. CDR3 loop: CASSQDRPYGGPYGYTF. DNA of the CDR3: TGTGCCAGCAGCCAAGATCGACCCTACGGGGGGCCCTATGGCTACACCTTC.